This TCR beta chain was profiled in a study of blood T cell repertoires in COVID-19. Background on the study: The cDNA or gDNA used as material had been derived from T cells, B-cell-depleted T cells, or PBMCs.

Participants had their cohort set by participant-reported clinical history. Cohort 3 recovery required two negative PCRs, clearance, or symptom resolution. Authors' methods: How many nucleated cells were present was estimated from reference gene primer amplification. Only in-frame clones appear in the TCRdb table, and some are missing; sequencing was by immunoSEQ multiplex PCR. The V and J calls and clone size were taken over from that table, and D and trimming were inferred from the DNA. The repertoire holds 180,000 or so clones, with more than 65% as singletons. The source material was PBMCs or T cells enriched from blood (not recorded which). This TCR came from a man over 45 who had recovered from COVID-19.

The DNA of the CDR3 is TGCGCCAGCAGCTTGGCGGCTAGCGGGGGGGCCTTAGCAGATACGCAGTATTTT. As protein: CASSLAASGGALADTQYF. V gene TRBV5-1 combines with J gene TRBJ2-3; 12 positions agree with TRBD2. Germline values: CDR1 SGHRS, CDR2 YFSETQ. CDR3 size: 18 residues. J was trimmed by 4 bases and V by 0 bases; bases with no gene match: 9. Based on the CDR3 plus reference TRBV5-1 and TRBJ2-3, the full variable domain is KAGVTQTPRYLIKTRGQQVTLSCSPISGHRSVSWYQQTPGQGLQFLFEYFSETQRNKGNFPGRFSGRQFSNSRSEMNVSTLELGDSALYLCASSLAASGGALADTQYFGPGTRLTVL.